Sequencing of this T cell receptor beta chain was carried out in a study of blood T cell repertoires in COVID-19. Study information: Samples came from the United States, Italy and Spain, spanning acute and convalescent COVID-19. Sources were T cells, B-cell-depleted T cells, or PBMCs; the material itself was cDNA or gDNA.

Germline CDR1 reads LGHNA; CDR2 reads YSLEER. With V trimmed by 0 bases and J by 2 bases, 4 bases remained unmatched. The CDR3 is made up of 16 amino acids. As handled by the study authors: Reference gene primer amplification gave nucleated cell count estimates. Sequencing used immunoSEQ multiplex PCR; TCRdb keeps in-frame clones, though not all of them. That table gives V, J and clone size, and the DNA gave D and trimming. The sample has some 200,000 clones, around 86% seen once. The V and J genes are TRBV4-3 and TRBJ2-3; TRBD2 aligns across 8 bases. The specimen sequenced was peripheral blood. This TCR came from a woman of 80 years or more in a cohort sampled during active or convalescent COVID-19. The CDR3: CASSQEGGGYTDTQYF. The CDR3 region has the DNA TGCGCCAGCAGCCAAGAGGGCGGGGGGTACACAGATACGCAGTATTTT.